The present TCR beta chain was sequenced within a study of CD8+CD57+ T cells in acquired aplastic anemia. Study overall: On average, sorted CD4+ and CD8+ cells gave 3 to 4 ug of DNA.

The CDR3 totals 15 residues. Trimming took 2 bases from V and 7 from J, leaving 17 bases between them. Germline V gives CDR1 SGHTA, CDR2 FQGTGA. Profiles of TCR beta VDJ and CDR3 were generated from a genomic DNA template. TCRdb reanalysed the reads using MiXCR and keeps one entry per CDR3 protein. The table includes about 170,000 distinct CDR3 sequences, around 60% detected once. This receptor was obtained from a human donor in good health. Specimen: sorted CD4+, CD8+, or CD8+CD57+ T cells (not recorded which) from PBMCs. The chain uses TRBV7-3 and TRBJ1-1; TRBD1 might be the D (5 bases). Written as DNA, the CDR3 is TGTGCCAGCAGCTTATTTACGGGAGCCACAGGTGAAGCTTTCTTT. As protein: CASSLFTGATGEAFF.